Here is one T cell receptor (beta chain) with its context. At one end the junction does not follow the germline gene, possibly because of a read error. CDR1 is SGHNT, CDR2 YYREEE, per germline (reference sequence). The CDR3 is 13 residues long. Seattle patient enrollment occurred during active infection, with longitudinal follow-up thereafter. The sample belongs to a study of blood T cell repertoires in COVID-19. Study details: Collection of acute and convalescent COVID-19 samples took place in the United States, Italy and Spain. The cDNA or gDNA used as material had been derived from T cells, B-cell-depleted T cells, or PBMCs.

This table comes from immunoSEQ multiplex PCR, and its TCRdb copy is limited to in-frame clones, with some not included. Here the sample spans some 240,000 clones, approximately 78% being singletons. This TCR was sampled from a woman in her 70s with COVID-19, enrolled during active disease. Source material: peripheral blood. V usage is TRBV5-4 and J usage is TRBJ2-7, with TRBD1 matching 9 bases. CDR3 residues: CASSPDPPGQGHF. As DNA, the CDR3 is TGTGCCAGCAGCCCCGATCCCCCGGGACAGGGACACTTC.